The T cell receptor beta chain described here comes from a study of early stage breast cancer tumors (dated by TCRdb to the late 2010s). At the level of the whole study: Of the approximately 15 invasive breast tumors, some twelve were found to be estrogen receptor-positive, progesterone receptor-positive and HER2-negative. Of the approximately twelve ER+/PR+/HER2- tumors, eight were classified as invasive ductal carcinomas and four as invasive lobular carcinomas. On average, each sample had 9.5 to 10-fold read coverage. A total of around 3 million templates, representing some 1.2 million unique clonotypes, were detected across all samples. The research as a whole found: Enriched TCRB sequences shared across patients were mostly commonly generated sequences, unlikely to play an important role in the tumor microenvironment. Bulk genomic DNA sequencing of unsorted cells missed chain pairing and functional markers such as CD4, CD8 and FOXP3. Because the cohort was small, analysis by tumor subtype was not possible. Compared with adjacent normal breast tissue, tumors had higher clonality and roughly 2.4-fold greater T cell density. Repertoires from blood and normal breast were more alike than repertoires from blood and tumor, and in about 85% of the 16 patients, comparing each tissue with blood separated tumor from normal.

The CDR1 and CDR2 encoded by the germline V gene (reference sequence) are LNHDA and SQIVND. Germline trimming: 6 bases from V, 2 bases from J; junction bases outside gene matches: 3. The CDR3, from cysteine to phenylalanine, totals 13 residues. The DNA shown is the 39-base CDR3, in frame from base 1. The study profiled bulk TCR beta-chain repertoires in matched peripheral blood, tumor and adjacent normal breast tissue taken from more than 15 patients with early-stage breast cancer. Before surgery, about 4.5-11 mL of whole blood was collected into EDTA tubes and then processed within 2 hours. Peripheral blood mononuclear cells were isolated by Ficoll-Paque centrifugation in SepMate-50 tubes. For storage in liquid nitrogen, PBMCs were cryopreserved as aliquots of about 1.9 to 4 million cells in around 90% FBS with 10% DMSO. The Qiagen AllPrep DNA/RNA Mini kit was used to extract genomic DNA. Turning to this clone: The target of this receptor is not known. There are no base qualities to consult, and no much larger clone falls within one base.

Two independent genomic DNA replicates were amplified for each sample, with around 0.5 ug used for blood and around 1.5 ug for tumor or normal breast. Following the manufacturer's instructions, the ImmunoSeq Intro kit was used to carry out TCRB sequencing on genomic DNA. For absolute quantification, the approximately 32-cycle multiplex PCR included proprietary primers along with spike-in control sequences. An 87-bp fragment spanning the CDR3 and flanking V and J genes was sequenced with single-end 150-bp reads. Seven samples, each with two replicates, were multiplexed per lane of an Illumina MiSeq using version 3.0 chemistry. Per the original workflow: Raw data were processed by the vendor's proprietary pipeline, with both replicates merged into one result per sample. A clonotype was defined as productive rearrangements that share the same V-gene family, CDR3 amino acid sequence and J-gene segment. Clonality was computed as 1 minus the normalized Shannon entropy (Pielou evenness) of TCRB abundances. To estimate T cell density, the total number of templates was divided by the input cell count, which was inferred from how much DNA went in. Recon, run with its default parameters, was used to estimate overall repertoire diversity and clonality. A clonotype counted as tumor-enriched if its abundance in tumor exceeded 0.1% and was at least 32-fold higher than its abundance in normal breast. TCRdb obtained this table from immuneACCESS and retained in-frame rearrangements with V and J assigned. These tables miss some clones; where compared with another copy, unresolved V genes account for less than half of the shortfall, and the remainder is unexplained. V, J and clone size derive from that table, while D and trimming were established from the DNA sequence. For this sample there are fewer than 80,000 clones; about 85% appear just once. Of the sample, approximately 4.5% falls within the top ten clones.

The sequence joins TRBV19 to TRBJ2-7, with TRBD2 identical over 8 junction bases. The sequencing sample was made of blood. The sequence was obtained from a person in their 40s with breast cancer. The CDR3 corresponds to CASSAGLAYEQYF. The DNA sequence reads TGTGCCAGTAGCGCGGGACTAGCCTACGAGCAGTACTTC. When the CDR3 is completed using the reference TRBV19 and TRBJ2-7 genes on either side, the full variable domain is DGGITQSPKYLFRKEGQNVTLSCEQNLNHDAMYWYRQDPGQGLRLIYYSQIVNDFQKGDIAEGYSVSREKKESFPLTVTSAQKNPTAFYLCASSAGLAYEQYFGPGTRLTVT.